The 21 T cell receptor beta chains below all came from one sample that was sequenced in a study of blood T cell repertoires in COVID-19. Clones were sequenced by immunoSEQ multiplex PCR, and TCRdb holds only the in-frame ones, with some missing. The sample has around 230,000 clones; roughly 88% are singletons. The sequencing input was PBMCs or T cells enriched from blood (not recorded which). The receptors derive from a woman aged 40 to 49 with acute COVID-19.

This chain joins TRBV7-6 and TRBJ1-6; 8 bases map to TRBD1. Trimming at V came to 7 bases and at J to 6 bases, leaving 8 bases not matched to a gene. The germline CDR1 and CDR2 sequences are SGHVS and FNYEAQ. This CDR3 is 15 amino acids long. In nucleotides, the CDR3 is TGTGCCAGCACCCCCATTACAGGGGGTAATTCACCCCTCCACTTT. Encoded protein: CASTPITGGNSPLHF.

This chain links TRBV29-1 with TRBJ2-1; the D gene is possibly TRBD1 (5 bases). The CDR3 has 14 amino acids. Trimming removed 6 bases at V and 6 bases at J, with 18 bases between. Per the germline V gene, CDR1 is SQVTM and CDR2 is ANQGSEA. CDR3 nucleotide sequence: TGCAGCGTCGTATCCGGACAACTTTTCAATGAGCAGTTCTTC. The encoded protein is CSVVSGQLFNEQFF.

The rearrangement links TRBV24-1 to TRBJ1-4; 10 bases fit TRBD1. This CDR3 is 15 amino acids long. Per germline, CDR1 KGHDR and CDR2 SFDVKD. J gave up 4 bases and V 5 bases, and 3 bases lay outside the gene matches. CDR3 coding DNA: TGTGCCACCAGTGCCGGGGACAGGGGTAATGAAAAACTGTTTTTT. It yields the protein CATSAGDRGNEKLFF.

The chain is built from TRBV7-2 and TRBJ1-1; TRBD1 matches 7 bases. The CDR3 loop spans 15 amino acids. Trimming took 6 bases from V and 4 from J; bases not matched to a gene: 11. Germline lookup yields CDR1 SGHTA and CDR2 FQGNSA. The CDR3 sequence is CASRDRDRVGTEAFF. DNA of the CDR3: TGTGCCAGCAGGGACAGAGACAGGGTTGGCACTGAAGCTTTCTTT.

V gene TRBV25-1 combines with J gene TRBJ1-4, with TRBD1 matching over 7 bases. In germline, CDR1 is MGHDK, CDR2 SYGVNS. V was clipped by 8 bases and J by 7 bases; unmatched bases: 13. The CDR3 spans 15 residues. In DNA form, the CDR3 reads TGTGCCAGCGCTTCCTATCCAGGGGGAGGTGAAAAACTGTTTTTT. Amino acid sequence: CASASYPGGGEKLFF.

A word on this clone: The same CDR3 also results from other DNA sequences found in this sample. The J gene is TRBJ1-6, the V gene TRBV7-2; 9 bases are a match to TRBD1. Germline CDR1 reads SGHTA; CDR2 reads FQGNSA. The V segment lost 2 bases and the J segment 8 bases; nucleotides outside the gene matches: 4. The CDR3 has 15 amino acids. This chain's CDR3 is CASSLLGQGYSPLHF. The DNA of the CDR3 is TGTGCCAGCAGCTTACTCGGACAGGGGTATTCACCCCTCCACTTT.

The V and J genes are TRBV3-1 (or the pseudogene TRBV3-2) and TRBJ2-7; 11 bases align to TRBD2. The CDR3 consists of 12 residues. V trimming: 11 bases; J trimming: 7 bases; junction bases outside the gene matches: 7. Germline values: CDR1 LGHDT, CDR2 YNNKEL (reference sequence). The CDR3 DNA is TGTGCCGCGGGACTAGCGGCCTTAGAGCAGTACTTC. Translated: CAAGLAALEQYF.

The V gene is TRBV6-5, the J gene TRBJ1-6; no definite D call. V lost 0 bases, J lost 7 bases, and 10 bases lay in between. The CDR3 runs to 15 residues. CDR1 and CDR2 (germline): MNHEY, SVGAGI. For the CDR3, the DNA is TGTGCCAGCAGTTACTCGGGCAGAGAGAATTCACCCCTCCACTTT. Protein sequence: CASSYSGRENSPLHF.

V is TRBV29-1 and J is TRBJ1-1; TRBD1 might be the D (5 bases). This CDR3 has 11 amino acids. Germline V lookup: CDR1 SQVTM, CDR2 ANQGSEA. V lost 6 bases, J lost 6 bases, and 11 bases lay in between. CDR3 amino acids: CSVWWGSEAFF. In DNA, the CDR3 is TGCAGCGTCTGGTGGGGCTCTGAAGCTTTCTTT.

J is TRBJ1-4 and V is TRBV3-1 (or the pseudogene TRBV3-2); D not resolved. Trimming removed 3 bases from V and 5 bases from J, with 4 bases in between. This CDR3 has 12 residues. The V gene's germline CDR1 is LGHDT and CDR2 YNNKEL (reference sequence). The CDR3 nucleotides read TGTGCCAGCAGCCAGAGGAATGAAAAACTGTTTTTT. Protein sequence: CASSQRNEKLFF.

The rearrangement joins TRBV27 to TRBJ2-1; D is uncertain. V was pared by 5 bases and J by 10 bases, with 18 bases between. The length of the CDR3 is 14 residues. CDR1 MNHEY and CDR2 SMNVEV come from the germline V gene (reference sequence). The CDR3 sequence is CASSEQYRVGEQFF. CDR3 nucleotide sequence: TGTGCCAGCAGTGAACAATACCGGGTTGGGGAGCAGTTCTTC.

Here the CDR3 reads CAWSPLGQGIRRGNQPQHF. The CDR3 DNA is TGTGCCTGGAGTCCCCTGGGACAGGGGATCCGTCGAGGCAATCAGCCCCAGCATTTT. The chain combines TRBV30 with TRBJ1-5; 10 bases agree with TRBD1. Germline values: CDR1 GTSNPN, CDR2 SVGIG (reference sequence). The V segment lost 2 bases and the J segment 2 bases; nucleotides outside the gene matches: 15. The CDR3 length is 19 residues.

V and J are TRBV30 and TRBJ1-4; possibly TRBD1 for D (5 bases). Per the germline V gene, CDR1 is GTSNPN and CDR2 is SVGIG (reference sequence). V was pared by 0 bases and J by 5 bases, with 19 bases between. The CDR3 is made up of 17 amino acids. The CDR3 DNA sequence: TGTGCCTGGAGTGTTACCTCGCGCGGGGGAGCGAATGAAAAACTGTTTTTT. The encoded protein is CAWSVTSRGGANEKLFF.

CDR3 region: CASSQDGTRTNEKLFF. The CDR3 coding sequence is TGCGCCAGCAGCCAAGACGGGACAAGAACTAATGAAAAACTGTTTTTT. This chain joins TRBV4-3 and TRBJ1-4; D possibly corresponds to TRBD1 (6 bases). V gave up 0 bases and J gave up 1 base, with 9 bases separating them. This CDR3 contains 16 residues. Germline V gene data show CDR1 as LGHNA and CDR2 as YSLEER.

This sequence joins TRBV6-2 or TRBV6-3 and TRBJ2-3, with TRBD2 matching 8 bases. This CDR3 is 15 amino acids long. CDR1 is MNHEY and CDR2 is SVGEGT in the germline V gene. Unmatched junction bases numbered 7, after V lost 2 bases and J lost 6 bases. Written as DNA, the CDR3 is TGTGCCAGCAGTTACACAGCGGGAGTAGCGGATACGCAGTATTTT. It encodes CASSYTAGVADTQYF.

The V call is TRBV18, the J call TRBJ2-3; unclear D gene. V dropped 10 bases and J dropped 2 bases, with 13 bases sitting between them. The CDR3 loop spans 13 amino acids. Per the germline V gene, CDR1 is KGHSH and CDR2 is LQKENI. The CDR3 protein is CATFTRLTDTQYF. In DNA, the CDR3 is TGTGCCACCTTCACCCGACTCACAGATACGCAGTATTTT.

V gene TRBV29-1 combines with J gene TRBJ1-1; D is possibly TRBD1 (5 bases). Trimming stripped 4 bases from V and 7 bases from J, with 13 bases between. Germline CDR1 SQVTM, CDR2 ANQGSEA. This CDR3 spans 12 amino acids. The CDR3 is CSVVPGMDEAFF. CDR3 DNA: TGCAGCGTTGTACCAGGGATGGATGAAGCTTTCTTT. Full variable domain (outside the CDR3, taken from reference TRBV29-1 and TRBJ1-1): SAVISQKPSRDICQRGTSLTIQCQVDSQVTMMFWYRQQPGQSLTLIATANQGSEATYESGFVIDKFPISRPNLTFSTLTVSNMSPEDSSIYLCSVVPGMDEAFFGQGTRLTVV.

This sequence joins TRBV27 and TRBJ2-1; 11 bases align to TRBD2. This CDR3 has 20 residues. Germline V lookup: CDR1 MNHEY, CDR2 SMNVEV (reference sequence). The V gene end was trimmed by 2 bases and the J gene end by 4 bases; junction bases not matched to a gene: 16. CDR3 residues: CASSLEDSRPGLAEYNEQFF. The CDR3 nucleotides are TGTGCCAGCAGTTTAGAGGACAGCCGACCGGGACTAGCGGAATACAATGAGCAGTTCTTC.

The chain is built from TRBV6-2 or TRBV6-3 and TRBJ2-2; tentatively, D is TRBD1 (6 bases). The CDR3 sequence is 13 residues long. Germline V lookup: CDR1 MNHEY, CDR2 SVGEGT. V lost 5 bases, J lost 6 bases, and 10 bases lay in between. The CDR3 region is CASSTAGAGELFF. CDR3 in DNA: TGTGCCAGCAGTACCGCAGGGGCCGGGGAGCTGTTTTTT.

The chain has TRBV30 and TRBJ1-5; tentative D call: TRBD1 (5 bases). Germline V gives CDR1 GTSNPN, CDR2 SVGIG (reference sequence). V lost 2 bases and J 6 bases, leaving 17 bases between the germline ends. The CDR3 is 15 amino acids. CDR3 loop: CAWSSGLTEGQPQHF. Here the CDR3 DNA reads TGTGCCTGGAGTTCGGGACTAACTGAGGGTCAGCCCCAGCATTTT.

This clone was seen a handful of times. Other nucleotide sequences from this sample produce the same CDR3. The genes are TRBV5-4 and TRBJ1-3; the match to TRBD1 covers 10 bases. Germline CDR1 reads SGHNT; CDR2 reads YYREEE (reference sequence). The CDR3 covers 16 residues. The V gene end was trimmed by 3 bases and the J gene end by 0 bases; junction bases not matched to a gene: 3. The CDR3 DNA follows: TGTGCCAGCAGCTCGGGACAGGGGTACTCTGGAAACACCATATATTTT. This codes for CASSSGQGYSGNTIYF.